These T cell receptor beta chains were read from a single sample in a study of blood T cell repertoires in COVID-19. Method: immunoSEQ multiplex PCR; TCRdb's copy keeps in-frame clones and lacks some. Here the sample spans approximately 210,000 clones, about 87% being singletons. Input material: peripheral blood. These receptors all stem from a man in his 70s with acute or convalescent COVID-19. Both conserved end residues are part of each CDR3. Fields, in order: V gene, CDR3 protein.

v_call: TRBV19
cdr3_aa: CASSIGGESTDTQYF

v_call: TRBV7-9
cdr3_aa: CASSTQGSAYEQYF

v_call: TRBV28
cdr3_aa: CASSPREGVGEKLFF

v_call: TRBV7-2
cdr3_aa: CASSLGTGAETQYF

v_call: TRBV28
cdr3_aa: CASRTDNYEQYF

v_call: TRBV12-3/TRBV12-4
cdr3_aa: CASPSASYEQYF

v_call: TRBV19
cdr3_aa: CASSIKSSNYGYTF

v_call: TRBV3-1/TRBV3-2
cdr3_aa: CASSQDPSVGDQPQHF

v_call: TRBV12-3/TRBV12-4
cdr3_aa: CASSLGGRDGYTF

v_call: TRBV11-2
cdr3_aa: CASSRAGGRTGELFF

v_call: TRBV14
cdr3_aa: CASSQETGRAKNIQYF

v_call: TRBV14
cdr3_aa: CASSPSSTGTNIYNEQFF

v_call: TRBV5-4
cdr3_aa: CASSWGLDGGELFF

v_call: TRBV19
cdr3_aa: CASGPGYNQPQHF

v_call: TRBV28
cdr3_aa: CASSLYQDLGNQPQHF

v_call: TRBV5-1
cdr3_aa: CASSLTLAGGPGGELFF

v_call: TRBV19
cdr3_aa: CASSTRQGSSGNEKLFF

v_call: TRBV4-1
cdr3_aa: CASSQDPADYEQYF

v_call: TRBV10-3
cdr3_aa: CAIMPRLAEYNEQFF

v_call: TRBV7-8
cdr3_aa: CASSLQTSTHEQYF

v_call: TRBV29-1
cdr3_aa: CSVEGQGSPGELFF

v_call: TRBV30
cdr3_aa: CACIPTGAYEQYF

v_call: TRBV4-2
cdr3_aa: CASSQLTGSGELFF

v_call: TRBV19
cdr3_aa: CASSIQHRESGANVLTF

v_call: TRBV9
cdr3_aa: CASSFRTSGVSTDTQYF

v_call: TRBV29-1
cdr3_aa: CSPRRYNYNEQFF

v_call: TRBV25-1
cdr3_aa: CASSEYGTRGINEQFF

v_call: TRBV6-5
cdr3_aa: CASVPGFKNGYTF

v_call: TRBV28
cdr3_aa: CASRGDSLNQHF

v_call: TRBV27
cdr3_aa: CASSPQALLAKNIQYF

v_call: TRBV7-2
cdr3_aa: CASSLEREVYNEQFF

v_call: TRBV7-6
cdr3_aa: CASSHRTYNEQFF

v_call: TRBV6-5
cdr3_aa: CASITSQTYNSPLHF

v_call: TRBV24-1
cdr3_aa: CATSDLGYNEQFF

v_call: TRBV28
cdr3_aa: CASSGPGAAVGQPQHF